The rows below give T cell receptor beta chains drawn from one sample of a study of blood T cell repertoires in COVID-19. Some clones are missing from TCRdb's copy, which holds only in-frame ones; the method was immunoSEQ multiplex PCR. The sample shows 25,000 to 35,000 clones, 85% of them seen only once. The sample was peripheral blood. All receptors come from a man between 60 and 75 years old with active COVID-19. Each CDR3 is given with its conserved first and last residue. D genes are given only for firm matches. Size is stated for part of the rows, as once, few or many counts, or as a class when the clone is expanded.

TRBD2	.	TRBV3-1/TRBV3-2	TRBJ2-5	TGTGCCAGCAGCCAACCCTTAGCGGGACGGAAGGAGACCCAGTACTTC	CASSQPLAGRKETQYF
TRBD2	.	TRBV18	TRBJ2-7	TGTGCCAGCTCACCAACGACTAGCGGATTTCCCTACGAGCAGTACTTC	CASSPTTSGFPYEQYF
.	.	TRBV28	TRBJ2-7	TGTGCCAGCAGTTTCCACTACGAGCAGTACTTC	CASSFHYEQYF
.	.	TRBV19	TRBJ2-7	TGTGCCAGTAGTATATTTTCCGGAGGGACCAACTACGAGCAGTACTTC	CASSIFSGGTNYEQYF
.	.	TRBV2	TRBJ1-2	TGTGCCAGCAGGCAGGGCCCCGCTAGGGGCTATGGCTACACCTTC	CASRQGPARGYGYTF
TRBD2	once	TRBV29-1	TRBJ2-1	TGCAGCGAGGGAGCGGGAGGTGAGCAGTTCTTC	CSEGAGGEQFF
TRBD1	.	TRBV27	TRBJ1-3	TGTGCCAGCAGTTCCCCCCGACAGGGGGGCAACTCTGGAAACACCATATATTTT	CASSSPRQGGNSGNTIYF
.	.	TRBV11-2	TRBJ2-5	TGTGCCAGCAGCTCCAGGATACCTCAAGAGACCCAGTACTTC	CASSSRIPQETQYF
.	.	TRBV18	TRBJ2-2	TGTGCCAGCTCAAAAGGAGGGTCCGCCGGGGAGCTGTTTTTT	CASSKGGSAGELFF
TRBD1	.	TRBV28	TRBJ1-2	TGTGCCAGCAGTGGGACAGGGGGAATTGGTGGCTACACCTTC	CASSGTGGIGGYTF
TRBD2	.	TRBV7-3	TRBJ2-3	TGTGCCAGCAGCTCTAGCGGGAGAGATGGCACAGATACGCAGTATTTT	CASSSSGRDGTDTQYF
.	once	TRBV7-9	TRBJ2-5	TGTGCCAGCAGCGGCTGGGGCGGTGAGACCCAGTACTTC	CASSGWGGETQYF
.	.	TRBV28	TRBJ2-7	TGTGCCAGCAGTTTATCACGGGGAAAGTACGAGCAGTACTTC	CASSLSRGKYEQYF
TRBD1	once	TRBV7-6	TRBJ1-6	TGTGCCAGCAGCTTAGGGGGACAGGGGCCTAATTCACCCCTCCACTTT	CASSLGGQGPNSPLHF
TRBD2	few	TRBV19	TRBJ2-1	TGTGCCAGTAGTCCTCGGACTAGCGGGAGAAATGAGCAGTTCTTC	CASSPRTSGRNEQFF
TRBD2	.	TRBV14	TRBJ2-7	TGTGCCAGCAGCACCGGGACTAGCGTCTACGAGCAGTACTTC	CASSTGTSVYEQYF
.	.	TRBV9	TRBJ2-5	TGTGCTAGACCCCCAATGACCAGCGGACAAGAGACCCAGTACTTC	CARPPMTSGQETQYF
.	.	TRBV5-4	TRBJ2-7	TGTGCCAGCAGCCCTTCTAGCTCTTCCGACGAGCAGTACTTC	CASSPSSSSDEQYF
TRBD2	.	TRBV11-2	TRBJ2-3	TGTGCCAGCAGCCTACGACTAGCGGGAGGGCCAGTGAGTGCAGATACGCAGTATTTT	CASSLRLAGGPVSADTQYF
.	few	TRBV12-3/TRBV12-4	TRBJ2-1	TGTGCCAGTGCGTACAATGAGCAGTTCTTC	CASAYNEQFF
TRBD2	.	TRBV18	TRBJ2-5	TGTGCCAGCTCACCACTCGGGGGGGAGACCCAGTACTTC	CASSPLGGETQYF
TRBD1	.	TRBV15	TRBJ2-1	TGTGCCACCAGCCGATTTCCGAGACAGGGGGCCTATGAGCAGTTCTTC	CATSRFPRQGAYEQFF
.	.	TRBV18	TRBJ2-5	TGTGCCAGCGCTATACAAGAGACCCAGTACTTC	CASAIQETQYF
TRBD2	.	TRBV5-1	TRBJ2-2	TGCGCCAGCAGCTTCGAGACTAGCGGGAGGAACACCGGGGAGCTGTTTTTT	CASSFETSGRNTGELFF
TRBD2	.	TRBV3-1/TRBV3-2	TRBJ2-1	TGTGCCAGCAGCCGCGGGGGTCTCTCCTACAATGAGCAGTTCTTC	CASSRGGLSYNEQFF
TRBD2	.	TRBV2	TRBJ2-1	TGTGCCAGCAGTGATGCGGCTAGCGGGAGTTATGAGCAGTTCTTC	CASSDAASGSYEQFF
.	once	TRBV6-5	TRBJ2-7	TGTGCCAGCAGTTACCGGGCCGGGAGAGTCGAGCAGTACTTC	CASSYRAGRVEQYF
TRBD1	.	TRBV7-9	TRBJ1-2	TGTGCCAGCAGCCGGACAGGGGCTAACTATGGCTACACCTTC	CASSRTGANYGYTF
.	once	TRBV28	TRBJ1-1	TGTGCCAGCAGTGCGAACCCTGAGCGCGCTTTCTTT	CASSANPERAFF
.	.	TRBV6-5	TRBJ2-1	TGTGCCAGCTCTCGTAGCGCCATAAATGAGCAGTTCTTC	CASSRSAINEQFF
TRBD2	.	TRBV19	TRBJ2-1	TGTGCCAGTAGTATTCCCCGGGGGGCGGGAGGGCTCCAAGCGCAGTTCTTC	CASSIPRGAGGLQAQFF
TRBD2	.	TRBV7-8	TRBJ2-2	TGTGCCAGCAGCATTCGACTGGGGGGGGTCGGGGAGCTGTTTTTT	CASSIRLGGVGELFF
TRBD2	.	TRBV11-3	TRBJ2-1	TGTGCCAGCAGCCGTCGGGAGGGGTCCTACAATGAGCAGTTCTTC	CASSRREGSYNEQFF
TRBD1	.	TRBV11-3	TRBJ1-6	TGTGCCAGCAGCTTAAGGACAGGGGGCGATTCACCCCTCCACTTT	CASSLRTGGDSPLHF
.	few	TRBV2	TRBJ2-7	TGTGCCAGCGAGGGGGTCGGGTCCTACGAGCAGTACTTC	CASEGVGSYEQYF
.	.	TRBV28	TRBJ2-3	TGTGCCAGCAGTTTCAGGACAGATACGCAGTATTTT	CASSFRTDTQYF
.	.	TRBV27	TRBJ2-5	TGTGCCACCGGGGACTACCAAGAGACCCAGTACTTC	CATGDYQETQYF
TRBD2	.	TRBV19	TRBJ2-6	TGTGCCGCCGGGACTAGCGCCTCTGGGGCCAACGTCCTGACTTTC	CAAGTSASGANVLTF
TRBD1	.	TRBV11-3	TRBJ2-3	TGTGCCAGCAGCTTAGGGGACAGAACTACAGATACGCAGTATTTT	CASSLGDRTTDTQYF
.	.	TRBV7-9	TRBJ1-5	TGTGCCAGCAGCCGATTCCTTTCCGGGATCCCCCTCGGGGATCAGCCCCAGCATTTT	CASSRFLSGIPLGDQPQHF
.	once	TRBV5-1	TRBJ2-4	TGCGCCAGCAGGCAGGGGGCCAAAAACATTCAGTACTTC	CASRQGAKNIQYF
.	.	TRBV9	TRBJ2-3	TGTGCCAGCAGCGTAGTTAGCGGAGATACGCAGTATTTT	CASSVVSGDTQYF
.	.	TRBV7-9	TRBJ2-7	TGTGCCAGCAGCGGGGGACTCTTGAGCTCCTACGAGCAGTACTTC	CASSGGLLSSYEQYF
TRBD1	.	TRBV19	TRBJ2-6	TGTGCCAGTAGTATAGCTAGGTCAGGGGGTGGCTCTGGGGCCAACGTCCTGACTTTC	CASSIARSGGGSGANVLTF
.	once	TRBV10-2	TRBJ1-5	TGCGCCAGCAGTGATGGGACACATAATCAGCCCCAGCATTTT	CASSDGTHNQPQHF
TRBD2	.	TRBV3-1/TRBV3-2	TRBJ2-7	TGTGCCAGCGGGACTAGCGGGAGAAGGCCCTACGAGCAGTACTTC	CASGTSGRRPYEQYF
.	.	TRBV28	TRBJ1-5	TGTGCCAGCAGTTTGGCGGGGGCCCCCAATCAGCCCCAGCATTTT	CASSLAGAPNQPQHF
.	once	TRBV5-1	TRBJ1-1	TGCGCCAGCAGCTTGGTGGGGCGCGGGGGGAACACTGAAGCTTTCTTT	CASSLVGRGGNTEAFF
.	.	TRBV29-1	TRBJ2-5	TGCAGCGTTGAAAGAGACCCAGGAGGGACCCAGTACTTC	CSVERDPGGTQYF
TRBD2	.	TRBV9	TRBJ2-2	TGTGCCGGACCTTCTCCGGGGGGGCCCACCGGGGAGCTGTTTTTT	CAGPSPGGPTGELFF
.	.	TRBV6-5	TRBJ2-1	TGTGCCAGCAGTTACTATTCAGCGGAGAACCTTAATGAGCAGTTCTTC	CASSYYSAENLNEQFF
TRBD1	.	TRBV5-3	TRBJ1-3	TGTGCCAGAAGCCCGGGTTCACGGGACAGGGTATCTGGAAACACCATATATTTT	CARSPGSRDRVSGNTIYF
TRBD2	.	TRBV7-6	TRBJ2-5	TGTGCCAGCAGCTCACGACTGGGGGCGGGAGGGCCCCAAGAGACCCAGTACTTC	CASSSRLGAGGPQETQYF
TRBD1	few	TRBV3-1/TRBV3-2	TRBJ2-2	TGTGCCAGCAGCCAGGGACAGTCGAACACCGGGGAGCTGTTTTTT	CASSQGQSNTGELFF
.	.	TRBV3-1/TRBV3-2	TRBJ2-1	TGTGCCAGCAGCCAGCAGCGGGTCCGGGCCTACAATGAGCAGTTCTTC	CASSQQRVRAYNEQFF
.	.	TRBV7-8	TRBJ2-7	TGTGCCAGCAGCTCCACCGGGAACCGGCCCCACGAGCAGTACTTC	CASSSTGNRPHEQYF
TRBD1	.	TRBV7-2	TRBJ1-2	TGTGCCAGCAGCTTAGCCGGGACAGGTGACCCTTTGGGTGGCTACACCTTC	CASSLAGTGDPLGGYTF
.	.	TRBV6-5	TRBJ2-5	TGTGCCAGCAGTTACCTCGAGGGGGGGGAGACCCAGTACTTC	CASSYLEGGETQYF
TRBD2	.	TRBV24-1	TRBJ2-1	TGTGCCACCAGAGGACTAGCGGGTAAGAATGAGCAGTTCTTC	CATRGLAGKNEQFF
TRBD2	.	TRBV7-6	TRBJ2-3	TGTGCCAGCAGTTCTAAACCAGCGGGGGGCACAGATACGCAGTATTTT	CASSSKPAGGTDTQYF